Sequencing of this TCR beta chain was carried out in a study of shared clonotypes between healthy human individuals. In regard to this clone: Its antigen remains unidentified.

Regarding the study as a whole: Around 5.3% of naive CD4 clonotypes were shared across a few donors. Naive subsets typically showed greater estimated richness than memory subsets.

This CDR3 comprises 17 residues. The table came from immunoSEQ multiplex PCR; TCRdb's copy has only in-frame clones and leaves some out. Seen here are about 2.3 million clones, 85% to 95% observed once, and the top ten hold around 0.4%. The chain is built from TRBV21-1 and TRBJ1-5. TRBV21-1 is tagged as a pseudogene. The sequence came from a young man in good health. Some clones in this sample may be carry-over from other donors' samples. Input material: naive CD4+ T cells from PBMCs. Subset described: CD45RA+ positively selected. The CDR3 DNA follows: TGTGCCAGCAGCCGCCGGGAACCGGGGTATAGCAATCAGCCCCAGCATTTT. Its translation: CASSRREPGYSNQPQHF.